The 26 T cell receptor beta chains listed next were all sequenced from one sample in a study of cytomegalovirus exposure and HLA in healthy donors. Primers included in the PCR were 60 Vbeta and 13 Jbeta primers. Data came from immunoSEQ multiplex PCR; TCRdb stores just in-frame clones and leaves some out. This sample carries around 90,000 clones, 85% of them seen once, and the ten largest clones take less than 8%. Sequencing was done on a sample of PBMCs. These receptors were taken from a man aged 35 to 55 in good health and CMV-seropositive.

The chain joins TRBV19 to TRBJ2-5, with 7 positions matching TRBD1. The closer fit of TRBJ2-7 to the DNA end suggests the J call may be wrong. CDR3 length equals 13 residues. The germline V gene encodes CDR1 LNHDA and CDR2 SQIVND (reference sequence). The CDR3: CASKEQGPGEQYF. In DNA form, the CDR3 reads TGTGCCAGTAAAGAACAGGGGCCCGGCGAGCAGTACTTC.

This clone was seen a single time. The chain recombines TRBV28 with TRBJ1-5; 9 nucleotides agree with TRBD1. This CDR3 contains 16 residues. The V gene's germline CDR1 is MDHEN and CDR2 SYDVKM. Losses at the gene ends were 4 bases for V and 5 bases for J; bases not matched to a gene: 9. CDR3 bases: TGTGCCAGCAGTTCCCCCGGGACAGGGAAGTATCAGCCCCAGCATTTT. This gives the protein CASSSPGTGKYQPQHF.

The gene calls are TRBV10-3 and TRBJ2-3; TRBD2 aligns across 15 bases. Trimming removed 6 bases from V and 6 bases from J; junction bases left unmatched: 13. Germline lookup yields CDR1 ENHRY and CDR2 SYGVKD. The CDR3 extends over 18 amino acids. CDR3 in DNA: TGTGCCATCAGCCCTCCCCCAACCGGGACTAGCGGGAGGGATACGCAGTATTTT. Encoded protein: CAISPPPTGTSGRDTQYF.

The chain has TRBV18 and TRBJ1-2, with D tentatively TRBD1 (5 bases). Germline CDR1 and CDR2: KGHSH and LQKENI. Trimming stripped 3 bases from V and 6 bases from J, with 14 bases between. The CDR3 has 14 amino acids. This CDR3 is CASSPVLQGNGYTF. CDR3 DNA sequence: TGTGCCAGCTCACCCGTATTGCAGGGTAATGGCTACACCTTC.

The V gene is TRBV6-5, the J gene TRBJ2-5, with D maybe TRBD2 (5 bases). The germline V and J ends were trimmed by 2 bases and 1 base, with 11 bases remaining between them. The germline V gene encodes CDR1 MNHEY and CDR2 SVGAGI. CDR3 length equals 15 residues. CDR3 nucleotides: TGTGCCAGCAGTTACCAGAGGGCAGTCCAAGAGACCCAGTACTTC. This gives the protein CASSYQRAVQETQYF.

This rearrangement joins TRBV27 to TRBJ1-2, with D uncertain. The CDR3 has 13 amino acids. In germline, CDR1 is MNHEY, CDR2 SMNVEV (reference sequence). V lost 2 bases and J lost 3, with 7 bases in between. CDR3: CASSLKPYYGYTF. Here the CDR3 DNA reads TGTGCCAGCAGTTTAAAGCCCTACTATGGCTACACCTTC.

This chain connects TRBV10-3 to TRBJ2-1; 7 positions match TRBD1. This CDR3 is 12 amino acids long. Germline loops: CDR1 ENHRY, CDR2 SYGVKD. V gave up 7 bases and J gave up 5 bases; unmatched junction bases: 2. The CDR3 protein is CAIKGTDNEQFF. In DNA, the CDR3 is TGTGCCATCAAAGGGACAGACAATGAGCAGTTCTTC.

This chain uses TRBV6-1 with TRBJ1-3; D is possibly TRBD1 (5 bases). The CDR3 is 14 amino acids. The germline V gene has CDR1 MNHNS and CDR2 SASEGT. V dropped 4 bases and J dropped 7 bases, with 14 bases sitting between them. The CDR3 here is CASSGTRGMNTIYF. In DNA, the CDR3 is TGTGCCAGCAGTGGGACACGGGGGATGAACACCATATATTTT.

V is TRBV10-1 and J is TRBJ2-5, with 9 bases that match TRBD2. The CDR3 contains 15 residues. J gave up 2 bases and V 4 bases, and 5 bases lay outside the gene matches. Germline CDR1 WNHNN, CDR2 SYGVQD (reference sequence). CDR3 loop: CASSVVAGEQETQYF. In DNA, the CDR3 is TGCGCCAGCAGTGTTGTAGCGGGGGAGCAAGAGACCCAGTACTTC.

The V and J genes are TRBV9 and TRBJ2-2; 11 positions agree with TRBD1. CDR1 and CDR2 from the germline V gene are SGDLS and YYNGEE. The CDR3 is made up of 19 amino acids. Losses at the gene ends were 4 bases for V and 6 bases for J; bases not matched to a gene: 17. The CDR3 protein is CASSPRRLWGQGESGELFF. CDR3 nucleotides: TGTGCCAGCAGCCCCCGCCGCTTGTGGGGACAGGGGGAGTCCGGGGAGCTGTTTTTT.

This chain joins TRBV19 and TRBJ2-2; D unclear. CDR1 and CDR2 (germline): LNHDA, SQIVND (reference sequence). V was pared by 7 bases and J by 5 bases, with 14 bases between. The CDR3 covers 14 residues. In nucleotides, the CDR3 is TGTGCCAGTAAGATACTACCCGCTACCGGGGAGCTGTTTTTT. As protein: CASKILPATGELFF.

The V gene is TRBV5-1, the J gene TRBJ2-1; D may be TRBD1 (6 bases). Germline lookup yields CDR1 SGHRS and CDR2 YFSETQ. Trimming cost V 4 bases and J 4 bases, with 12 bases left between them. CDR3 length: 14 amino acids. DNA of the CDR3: TGCGCCAGCAGCGATCAAGGGGGTTACAATGAGCAGTTCTTC. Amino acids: CASSDQGGYNEQFF.

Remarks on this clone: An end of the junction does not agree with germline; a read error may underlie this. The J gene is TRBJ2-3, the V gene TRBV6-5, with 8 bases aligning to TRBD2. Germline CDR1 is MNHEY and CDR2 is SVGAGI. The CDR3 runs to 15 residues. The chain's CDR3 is CASSDSGGTTDTQYF. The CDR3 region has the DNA TGTGCCAGCAGTGACTCGGGGGGGACCACAGATACGCAGTATTTT.

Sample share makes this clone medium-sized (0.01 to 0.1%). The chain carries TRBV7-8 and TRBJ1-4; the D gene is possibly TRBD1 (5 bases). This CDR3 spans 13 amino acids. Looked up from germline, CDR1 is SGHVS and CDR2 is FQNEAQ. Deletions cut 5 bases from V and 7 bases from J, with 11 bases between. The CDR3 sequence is CASSARTLEKLFF. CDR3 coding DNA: TGTGCCAGCAGCGCGAGGACACTTGAAAAACTGTTTTTT.

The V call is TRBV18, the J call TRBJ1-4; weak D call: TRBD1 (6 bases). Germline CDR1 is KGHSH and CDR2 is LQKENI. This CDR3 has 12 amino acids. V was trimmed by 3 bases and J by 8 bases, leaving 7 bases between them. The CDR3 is CASSPGTEKLFF. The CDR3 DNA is TGTGCCAGCTCACCCGGGACAGAAAAACTGTTTTTT.

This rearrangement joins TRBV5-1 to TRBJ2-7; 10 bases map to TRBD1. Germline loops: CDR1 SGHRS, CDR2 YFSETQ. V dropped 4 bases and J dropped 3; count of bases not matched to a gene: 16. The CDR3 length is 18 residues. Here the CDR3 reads CASSPVGQGNFKFYEQYF. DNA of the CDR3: TGCGCCAGCAGCCCGGTGGGACAGGGGAATTTTAAATTCTACGAGCAGTACTTC.

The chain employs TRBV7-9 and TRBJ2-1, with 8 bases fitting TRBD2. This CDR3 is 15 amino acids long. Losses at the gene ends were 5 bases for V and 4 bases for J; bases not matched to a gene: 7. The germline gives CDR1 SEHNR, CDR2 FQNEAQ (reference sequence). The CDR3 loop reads CASSMSGGTYNEQFF. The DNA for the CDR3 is TGTGCCAGCAGCATGAGCGGGGGAACTTACAATGAGCAGTTCTTC.

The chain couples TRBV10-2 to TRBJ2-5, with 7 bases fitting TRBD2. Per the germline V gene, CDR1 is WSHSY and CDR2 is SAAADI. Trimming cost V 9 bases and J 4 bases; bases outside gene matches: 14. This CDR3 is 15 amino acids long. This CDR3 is CASYPPKAGAETQYF. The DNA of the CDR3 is TGCGCCAGTTACCCCCCGAAGGCGGGAGCAGAGACCCAGTACTTC.

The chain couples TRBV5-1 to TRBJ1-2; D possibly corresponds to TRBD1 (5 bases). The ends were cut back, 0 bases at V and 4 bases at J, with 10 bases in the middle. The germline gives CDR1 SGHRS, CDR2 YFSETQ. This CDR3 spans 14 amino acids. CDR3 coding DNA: TGCGCCAGCAGCTTGGATGGGGGGTTCTATGGCTACACCTTC. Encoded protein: CASSLDGGFYGYTF.

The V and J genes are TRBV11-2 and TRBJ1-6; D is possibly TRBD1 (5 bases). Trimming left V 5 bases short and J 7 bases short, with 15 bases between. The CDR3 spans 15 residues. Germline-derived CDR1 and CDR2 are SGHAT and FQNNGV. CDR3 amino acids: CASSRKTGVNSPLHF. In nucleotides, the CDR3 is TGTGCCAGCAGCCGTAAAACAGGTGTAAATTCACCCCTCCACTTT.

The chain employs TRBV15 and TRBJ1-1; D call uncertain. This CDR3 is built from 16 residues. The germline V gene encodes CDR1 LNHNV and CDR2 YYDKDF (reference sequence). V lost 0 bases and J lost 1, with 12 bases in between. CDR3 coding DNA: TGTGCCACCAGCAGAGATCGGTCCACCCAGAACACTGAAGCTTTCTTT. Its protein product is CATSRDRSTQNTEAFF.

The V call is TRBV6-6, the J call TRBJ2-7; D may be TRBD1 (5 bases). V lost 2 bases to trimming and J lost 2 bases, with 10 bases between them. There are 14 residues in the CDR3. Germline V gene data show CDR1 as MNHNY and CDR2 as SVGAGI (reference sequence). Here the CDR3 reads CASSYRQGPYEQYF. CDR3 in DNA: TGTGCCAGCAGTTACCGGCAGGGCCCCTACGAGCAGTACTTC.

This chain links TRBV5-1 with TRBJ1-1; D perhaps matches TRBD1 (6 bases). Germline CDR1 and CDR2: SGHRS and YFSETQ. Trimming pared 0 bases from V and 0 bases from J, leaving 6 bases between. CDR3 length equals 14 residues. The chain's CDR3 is CASSLGGLNTEAFF. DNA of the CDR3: TGCGCCAGCAGCTTGGGGGGGCTGAACACTGAAGCTTTCTTT.

The CDR3 is CASSETSGQGNSPLHF. The CDR3, as DNA: TGTGCCAGCAGTGAAACTTCGGGACAGGGAAATTCACCCCTCCACTTT. The chain links TRBV25-1 to TRBJ1-6, with TRBD1 matching 9 bases. The CDR3 runs 16 residues. The V gene end was trimmed by 2 bases and the J gene end by 7 bases; junction bases not matched to a gene: 6. Per germline, CDR1 MGHDK and CDR2 SYGVNS.

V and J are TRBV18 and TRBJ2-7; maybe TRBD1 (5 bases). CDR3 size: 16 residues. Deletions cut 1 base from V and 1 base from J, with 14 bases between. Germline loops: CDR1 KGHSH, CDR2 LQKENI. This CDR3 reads CASSPLTTASSYEQYF. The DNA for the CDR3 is TGTGCCAGCTCACCACTGACGACAGCTTCATCCTACGAGCAGTACTTC.

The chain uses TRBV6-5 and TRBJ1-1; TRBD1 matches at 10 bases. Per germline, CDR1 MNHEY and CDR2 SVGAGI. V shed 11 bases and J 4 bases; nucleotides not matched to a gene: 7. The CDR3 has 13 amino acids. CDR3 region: CAGTRTGGTEAFF. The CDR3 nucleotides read TGTGCCGGAACAAGGACAGGGGGCACTGAAGCTTTCTTT.